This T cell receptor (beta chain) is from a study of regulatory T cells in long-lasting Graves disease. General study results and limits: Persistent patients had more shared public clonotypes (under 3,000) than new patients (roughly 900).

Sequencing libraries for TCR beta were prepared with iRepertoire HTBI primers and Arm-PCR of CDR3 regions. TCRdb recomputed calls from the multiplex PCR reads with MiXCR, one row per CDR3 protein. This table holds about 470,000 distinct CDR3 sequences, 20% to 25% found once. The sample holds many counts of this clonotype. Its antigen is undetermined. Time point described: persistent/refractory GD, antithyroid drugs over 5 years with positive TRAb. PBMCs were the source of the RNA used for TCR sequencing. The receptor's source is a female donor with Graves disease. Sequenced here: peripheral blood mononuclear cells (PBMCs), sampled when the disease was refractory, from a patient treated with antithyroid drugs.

CDR3 sequence reads: CASIQRGANEKLFF. The CDR3, as DNA: TGTGCCAGCATCCAGCGGGGGGCAAATGAAAAACTGTTTTTT. The chain has TRBV28 and TRBJ1-4; possibly TRBD1 for D (6 bases). Germline values: CDR1 MDHEN, CDR2 SYDVKM. Trimming pared 7 bases from V and 5 bases from J, leaving 14 bases between. The length of the CDR3 is 14 residues.